The 24 T cell receptor beta chains below were found in one sample sequenced in a study of T cells in Graves' hyperthyroidism and ophthalmopathy. Using RNA transcripts as the source, TCR beta CDR3 regions were amplified. TCR CDR3 underwent first-round RT-PCR with the HTBI primer set. Each CDR3 protein gets one entry after TCRdb re-called the multiplex PCR reads with MiXCR. The repertoire includes about 520,000 distinct CDR3 sequences, roughly 24% of them detected once, and 10% to 12% sits in the top ten. Sequencing input: blood. The receptors come from a woman aged 25-40 years with Graves' ophthalmopathy.

This chain joins TRBV28 and TRBJ2-4; D perhaps matches TRBD1 (5 bases). Germline CDR1 MDHEN, CDR2 SYDVKM. There are 17 residues in the CDR3. Between the trimmed V and J ends, which lost 6 bases and 7 bases, there was a span of 25 bases. In DNA, the CDR3 is TGTGCCAGCAGCCTCCCGGGCAGGGATTTCTTCGGTAACATTCAGTACTTC. Amino acid sequence: CASSLPGRDFFGNIQYF.

The gene calls are TRBV11-2 and TRBJ1-6; no firm D call. The CDR3 runs 16 residues. Trimming stripped 5 bases from V and 9 bases from J, with 20 bases between. The V gene's germline CDR1 is SGHAT and CDR2 FQNNGV. The CDR3 loop reads CASSVRASTPTSPLHF. In DNA form, the CDR3 reads TGTGCCAGCAGCGTCCGGGCCAGTACTCCGACTTCACCCCTCCACTTT.

The chain couples TRBV7-3 to TRBJ1-2; D gene unclear. The CDR3 totals 13 residues. Per the germline V gene, CDR1 is SGHTA and CDR2 is FQGTGA. The ends were cut back, 5 bases at V and 5 bases at J, with 12 bases in the middle. This chain's CDR3 is CASSTTTGYGYTF. CDR3 bases: TGTGCCAGCAGCACGACGACGGGGTATGGCTACACCTTC.

In its sample, this clonotype was seen many times. The chain joins TRBV9 to TRBJ1-2; D not resolved. Germline-derived CDR1 and CDR2 are SGDLS and YYNGEE. V was cut by 0 bases and J by 4 bases, with 10 bases left in between. The CDR3 is made up of 14 amino acids. CDR3 sequence (DNA): TGTGCCAGCAGCGTAGGGATCCGCTCCTATGGCTACACCTTC. As protein: CASSVGIRSYGYTF.

The rearrangement links TRBV28 to TRBJ2-7; D is ambiguous. The germline V gene encodes CDR1 MDHEN and CDR2 SYDVKM. The V gene lost 5 bases and the J gene lost 5 bases, with 16 bases spanning the gap. The CDR3 length is 14 residues. In DNA, the CDR3 is TGTGCCAGCAGTCCACCGCGGACCCGGAACGAGCAGTACTTC. It specifies CASSPPRTRNEQYF.

This clonotype was counted at least ten times. At one end the junction does not follow the germline gene, possibly because of a read error. The chain combines TRBV2 with TRBJ2-3; 7 bases fit TRBD2. The CDR3 spans 15 residues. Germline V lookup: CDR1 SNHLY, CDR2 FYNNEI. The CDR3 coding sequence is TGTGCCAGCAGCGAAGGGACTACATACACAGATACGCAGTATTTT. Translated, it gives CASSEGTTYTDTQYF.

Of note for this clonotype: One junction end does not reproduce the germline sequence, and a read error may be involved. The CDR3 DNA sequence: TGTGTCAGCTCTGGGGGGTACCAAGAGACCCAGTACTTC. Residues: CVSSGGYQETQYF. The genes are TRBV5-4 and TRBJ2-5, with D perhaps matching TRBD2 (6 bases). Germline assignment: CDR1 SGHNT and CDR2 YYREEE (reference sequence). The CDR3 totals 13 residues.

The V call is TRBV25-1, the J call TRBJ2-5, with D unclear. With 1 base removed from V and 2 bases from J, the gap between germline ends came to 11 bases. The germline V gene has CDR1 MGHDK and CDR2 SYGVNS. This CDR3 has 15 amino acids. CDR3 amino acids: CASSEFLGRQETQYF. Written as DNA, the CDR3 is TGTGCCAGCAGTGAATTTTTGGGCAGACAAGAGACCCAGTACTTC.

This chain uses TRBV10-3 with TRBJ1-1; D is perhaps TRBD1 (5 bases). The germline gives CDR1 ENHRY, CDR2 SYGVKD. This CDR3 is built from 15 residues. V shed 9 bases and J shed 1 base, with 18 bases lying between them. The CDR3, as DNA: TGTGCCATTTCGGCGGGGGGGTATAAGAACACTGAAGCTTTCTTT. Protein product: CAISAGGYKNTEAFF.

J is TRBJ2-5 and V is TRBV27; no firm D call. Germline assignment: CDR1 MNHEY and CDR2 SMNVEV (reference sequence). This CDR3 is built from 13 residues. V was clipped by 4 bases and J by 7 bases, with 13 bases between them. Written as DNA, the CDR3 is TGTGCCAGCAGTTCCTTGGCCGACCGGACCCAGTACTTC. Protein product: CASSSLADRTQYF.

This clonotype appeared many times. This chain joins TRBV20-1 and TRBJ1-1, with 7 positions matching TRBD1. The germline V gene has CDR1 DFQATT and CDR2 SNEGSKA (reference sequence). The V segment lost 4 bases and the J segment 7 bases; nucleotides outside the gene matches: 12. CDR3 length equals 14 residues. The CDR3 is CSATPDRDFFEAFF. As DNA, the CDR3 is TGCAGTGCTACCCCCGACAGGGACTTCTTTGAAGCTTTCTTT.

This clonotype was detected ten times or more. The V call is TRBV11-2, the J call TRBJ2-7; either TRBD1 or TRBD2 may supply D (6 bases each). V shed 5 bases and J shed 1 base, with 15 bases lying between them. CDR3 length equals 15 residues. The germline V gene has CDR1 SGHAT and CDR2 FQNNGV. CDR3 nucleotide sequence: TGTGCCAGCAGCGCCTTAGGGGGGCTATCCTACGAGCAGTACTTC. Amino acid sequence: CASSALGGLSYEQYF.

This sequence joins TRBV11-2 and TRBJ2-5; the match to TRBD1 covers 10 bases. In germline, CDR1 is SGHAT, CDR2 FQNNGV. V dropped 5 bases and J dropped 5; count of bases not matched to a gene: 8. This CDR3 region has 15 residues. In DNA, the CDR3 is TGTGCCAGCAGCCAACGACAGGGGGCTACGGAGACCCAGTACTTC. Its protein is CASSQRQGATETQYF.

This clonotype has at least ten counts. The chain joins TRBV6-1 to TRBJ2-2; D remains unclear. Germline values: CDR1 MNHNS, CDR2 SASEGT. The CDR3 consists of 14 residues. V was clipped by 6 bases and J by 3 bases, with 11 bases between them. The CDR3 DNA sequence: TGTGCCAGCAGACCCGGACGGTACACCGGGGAGCTGTTTTTT. Its protein product is CASRPGRYTGELFF.

The chain uses TRBV29-1 and TRBJ2-1; D gene ambiguous. The germline V and J ends were trimmed by 2 bases and 0 bases, with 14 bases remaining between them. CDR3 length equals 16 residues. Germline V gene lookup returns CDR1 SQVTM and CDR2 ANQGSEA. DNA for the CDR3: TGCAGCGTTGAACTCCCCGGGTCTGTCTCCTACAATGAGCAGTTCTTC. This sequence encodes CSVELPGSVSYNEQFF.

This clonotype was counted ten times or more. The chain employs TRBV30 and TRBJ2-7, with D unresolved. CDR3 length: 14 residues. Germline assignment: CDR1 GTSNPN and CDR2 SVGIG (reference sequence). Trimming shortened V by 4 bases and J by 0 bases, and 13 bases separated the two germline ends. The CDR3 DNA sequence: TGTGCCTGGAACCCAGACTCAAGCTCCTACGAGCAGTACTTC. Its protein product is CAWNPDSSSYEQYF.

This clonotype was seen many times. This chain joins TRBV4-1 and TRBJ1-2, with 7 positions matching TRBD1. The CDR3 has 14 amino acids. With 6 bases clipped from V and 0 bases from J, the junction kept 4 bases outside the gene matches. CDR1 and CDR2 from the germline V gene are MGHRA and YSYEKL. This CDR3 is CASSQTGSNYGYTF. CDR3 nucleotide sequence: TGCGCCAGCAGTCAGACAGGGTCTAACTATGGCTACACCTTC.

Many counts were recorded for this clonotype. V and J are TRBV2 and TRBJ2-5; tentatively, D is TRBD2 (5 bases). V lost 6 bases and J 4 bases, leaving 12 bases between the germline ends. The CDR3 spans 13 residues. Germline loops: CDR1 SNHLY, CDR2 FYNNEI. The CDR3 here is CASRRATGETQYF. CDR3 nucleotides: TGTGCCAGCAGGCGGGCAACGGGAGAGACCCAGTACTTC. Full variable domain (outside the CDR3, taken from reference TRBV2 and TRBJ2-5): EPEVTQTPSHQVTQMGQEVILRCVPISNHLYFYWYRQILGQKVEFLVSFYNNEISEKSEIFDDQFSVERPDGSNFTLKIRSTKLEDSAMYFCASRRATGETQYFGPGTRLLVL.

This clonotype was seen at least ten times. The chain carries TRBV13 and TRBJ1-2; D is unresolved. The CDR3 spans 14 residues. Per germline, CDR1 PRHDT and CDR2 FYEKMQ (reference sequence). Trimming left V 4 bases short and J 4 bases short, with 13 bases between. CDR3 amino acids: CASSSGTGSYGYTF. CDR3 sequence (DNA): TGTGCCAGCAGCTCCGGAACGGGGTCCTATGGCTACACCTTC.

This clonotype was seen a few times. The chain has TRBV20-1 and TRBJ2-7; D remains unclear. This CDR3 spans 12 amino acids. Trimming cost V 1 base and J 5 bases, with 9 bases left between them. Germline assignment: CDR1 DFQATT and CDR2 SNEGSKA (reference sequence). DNA for the CDR3: TGCAGTGCTAGAGGGAATCCGAACGAGCAGTACTTC. Translated: CSARGNPNEQYF.

This clonotype was found many times. The rearrangement joins TRBV9 to TRBJ1-6; D might be TRBD1 (5 bases). Germline CDR1 reads SGDLS; CDR2 reads YYNGEE. Trimming took 4 bases from V and 10 from J, leaving 15 bases between them. CDR3 length: 14 residues. In DNA form, the CDR3 reads TGTGCCAGCAGCTCGGTGGAGGGGAACTCACCCCTCCACTTT. It specifies CASSSVEGNSPLHF.

This clonotype was detected many times. V and J are TRBV6-5 and TRBJ1-1; D gene uncertain. Trimming removed 2 bases at V and 1 base at J, with 5 bases between. Germline V gives CDR1 MNHEY, CDR2 SVGAGI. The CDR3 covers 13 residues. The CDR3 protein is CASSYGENTEAFF. Here the CDR3 DNA reads TGTGCCAGCAGTTACGGAGAGAACACTGAAGCTTTCTTT.

The chain is built from TRBV5-1 and TRBJ1-1; 10 nucleotides align to TRBD1. The ends lost 4 bases at V and 4 bases at J; junction bases unmatched: 10. CDR1 and CDR2 from the germline V gene are SGHRS and YFSETQ. This CDR3 region has 16 residues. CDR3 amino acids: CASSPIGTGATTEAFF. The CDR3 DNA reads as TGCGCCAGCAGCCCTATAGGGACAGGGGCCACCACTGAAGCTTTCTTT.

Concerning this clonotype itself: No conserved phenylalanine or tryptophan ends this CDR3, so it is likely a read error. The V gene is TRBV6-4, the J gene TRBJ1-5, with D possibly matching TRBD1 (5 bases). Germline CDR1 is MRHNA and CDR2 is SNTAGT. Deletions cut 4 bases from V and 6 bases from J, with 22 bases between. This CDR3 has 17 residues. This CDR3 reads CASSAFGTAGVVQPQHL. CDR3 coding DNA: TGTGCCAGCAGTGCCTTTGGGACCGCGGGCGTGGTTCAGCCCCAGCATTTG.